These T cell receptor beta chains were read from a single sample in a study of shared clonotypes between healthy human individuals. TCRdb's table, derived via immunoSEQ multiplex PCR, lists solely in-frame clones and lacks some. The data contain around 690,000 clones, around 90% of them singletons. The sequenced sample consisted of memory CD8+ T cells from PBMCs. These receptors were taken from a man aged 18 to 30 in good health. Some clones in this sample may be carry-over from other donors' samples. Both conserved end residues are part of each CDR3. A D gene is named only where the DNA matches it firmly. Clone size appears in some rows only: once, few, many, or a class for an expanded clone.

once,TRBJ1-5,-,TRBV15,CATSRSPQDQPQHF,TGTGCCACCAGCAGATCCCCCCAGGATCAGCCCCAGCATTTT
-,TRBJ2-7,TRBD1,TRBV27,CASRTGGAINEQYF,TGTGCCAGCAGGACAGGGGGCGCGATAAACGAGCAGTACTTC
-,TRBJ2-7,-,TRBV27,CASWSAGLSYEQYF,TGTGCCAGCTGGTCCGCAGGCCTCTCCTACGAGCAGTACTTC
-,TRBJ2-1,TRBD2,TRBV6-5,CASSQLAGVYNEQFF,TGTGCCAGCAGCCAACTAGCGGGAGTGTACAATGAGCAGTTCTTC
-,TRBJ1-5,-,TRBV19,CASSQGGQPQHF,TGTGCCAGTAGTCAAGGGGGTCAGCCCCAGCATTTT
once,TRBJ2-1,TRBD2,TRBV7-9,CASSLGGAGNNEQFF,TGTGCCAGCAGCTTAGGTGGAGCGGGAAACAATGAGCAGTTCTTC
-,TRBJ2-3,TRBD2,TRBV11-2,CASSPGEFWEGSTDTQYF,TGTGCCAGCAGCCCCGGAGAGTTTTGGGAGGGAAGCACAGATACGCAGTATTTT
-,TRBJ1-2,-,TRBV27,CASSPPGLGGYTF,TGTGCCAGCAGTCCCCCAGGGCTAGGGGGCTACACCTTC
-,TRBJ2-5,-,TRBV6-5,CASGPDSAQTQYF,TGTGCCAGCGGGCCGGACAGCGCGCAGACCCAGTACTTC
-,TRBJ2-4,-,TRBV11-2,CASSPAAGPGRVQYF,TGTGCCAGCAGCCCCGCCGCGGGGCCCGGGCGCGTTCAGTACTTC
-,TRBJ2-1,-,TRBV5-1,CASTPRGPAIGKEQFF,TGCGCCAGCACCCCTAGAGGACCAGCTATCGGAAAGGAGCAGTTCTTC
-,TRBJ2-5,TRBD1,TRBV20-1,CSARAGTAQYF,TGCAGTGCTAGAGCGGGGACAGCCCAGTACTTC
-,TRBJ2-3,TRBD2,TRBV7-9,CASSPRLAGIDGTDTQYF,TGTGCCAGCAGCCCTCGACTAGCGGGAATTGACGGCACAGATACGCAGTATTTT
-,TRBJ2-7,-,TRBV7-7,CASSSAPAYEQYF,TGTGCCAGCAGCTCAGCCCCAGCGTACGAGCAGTACTTC
-,TRBJ2-1,-,TRBV7-9,CASSLGQGEKQFEQFF,TGTGCCAGCAGCTTAGGCCAGGGAGAAAAACAATTTGAGCAGTTCTTC
-,TRBJ2-2,-,TRBV9,CASNEGVHTGELFF,TGTGCCAGTAATGAGGGAGTTCACACCGGGGAGCTGTTTTTT
-,TRBJ2-7,TRBD2,TRBV5-1,CASSGGLAGFYEQYF,TGCGCCAGCAGCGGCGGGTTAGCGGGATTCTACGAGCAGTACTTC
-,TRBJ2-5,-,TRBV30,CAWSPGNQETQYF,TGTGCCTGGAGCCCGGGAAACCAAGAGACCCAGTACTTC
-,TRBJ2-1,TRBD1,TRBV6-1,CASSDTGQAYNEQFF,TGTGCCAGCAGTGATACGGGACAGGCTTACAATGAGCAGTTCTTC
-,TRBJ1-5,-,TRBV11-2,CASSSGWGGNQPQHF,TGTGCCAGCAGCTCAGGATGGGGCGGCAATCAGCCCCAGCATTTT
-,TRBJ2-7,-,TRBV10-3,CAVLAPSYEQYF,TGTGCAGTCCTAGCACCGTCCTACGAGCAGTACTTC
-,TRBJ2-7,TRBD1,TRBV7-9,CASSPTGNRGYEQYF,TGTGCCAGCAGCCCGACAGGAAACAGGGGGTACGAGCAGTACTTC
-,TRBJ2-2,-,TRBV6-1,CASSADTGKPNTGELFF,TGTGCCAGCAGTGCAGACACAGGGAAGCCGAACACCGGGGAGCTGTTTTTT
-,TRBJ2-7,-,TRBV7-9,CASSFLGDHEQYF,TGTGCCAGCAGCTTTCTGGGGGACCACGAGCAGTACTTC
-,TRBJ2-2,TRBD1,TRBV7-9,CASSPQGAENTGELFF,TGTGCCAGCAGCCCACAGGGGGCGGAGAACACCGGGGAGCTGTTTTTT
-,TRBJ2-1,-,TRBV19,CASSISGRDEQFF,TGTGCCAGTAGTATTTCCGGTCGTGATGAGCAGTTCTTC
-,TRBJ1-5,TRBD1,TRBV28,CASSPGQEGLQPQHF,TGTGCCAGCAGCCCCGGACAGGAGGGGTTACAGCCCCAGCATTTT
once,TRBJ2-3,-,TRBV27,CASRHPAVSTDTQYF,TGTGCCAGCAGGCACCCGGCAGTCAGCACAGATACGCAGTATTTT
once,TRBJ2-5,-,TRBV28,CASGGHRPLETQYF,TGTGCCAGCGGGGGGCACAGGCCCCTAGAGACCCAGTACTTC
-,TRBJ2-7,-,TRBV9,CASSVAPGGYEQYF,TGTGCCAGCAGCGTAGCACCCGGGGGCTACGAGCAGTACTTC
-,TRBJ1-1,-,TRBV15,CATGTGYNPNTEAFF,TGTGCCACTGGAACAGGGTATAACCCGAACACTGAAGCTTTCTTT
few,TRBJ1-1,-,TRBV6-5,CASSYGGTNTEAFF,TGTGCCAGCAGTTACGGCGGCACGAACACTGAAGCTTTCTTT
-,TRBJ2-7,-,TRBV7-9,CASSLPTAVTSYEQYF,TGTGCCAGCAGCTTACCCACCGCGGTAACCTCCTACGAGCAGTACTTC
-,TRBJ1-5,-,TRBV28,CASSLSAQGRGNQPQHF,TGTGCCAGCAGTTTATCGGCTCAGGGTCGGGGCAATCAGCCCCAGCATTTT
-,TRBJ2-7,-,TRBV11-2,CASSLAARGYEQYF,TGTGCCAGCAGCTTAGCTGCCAGGGGATACGAGCAGTACTTC
once,TRBJ1-1,TRBD1,TRBV29-1,CSVPRTGGWLDAFF,TGCAGCGTTCCTCGGACAGGGGGGTGGCTTGATGCTTTCTTT
once,TRBJ1-4,-,TRBV4-3,CASSQDVYSSEKLFF,TGCGCCAGCAGCCAAGATGTGTACAGCTCCGAAAAACTGTTTTTT
-,TRBJ2-1,TRBD2,TRBV5-1,CASSLWVAGSQGNEQFF,TGCGCCAGCAGCTTGTGGGTAGCGGGGTCTCAGGGCAATGAGCAGTTCTTC
-,TRBJ2-1,-,TRBV7-3,CASSLTYSGKGYNEQFF,TGTGCCAGCAGCTTAACGTATTCGGGGAAGGGATACAATGAGCAGTTCTTC
-,TRBJ2-5,-,TRBV23-1,CASLKKRQVGCQETQYF,TGCGCCAGCCTCAAAAAAAGACAGGTGGGGTGTCAAGAGACCCAGTACTTC
-,TRBJ1-2,-,TRBV2,CASSEWRASGEGYGYTF,TGTGCCAGCAGTGAATGGAGGGCCAGTGGTGAGGGCTATGGCTACACCTTC
-,TRBJ2-1,-,TRBV11-2,CASSLEVRYNEQFF,TGTGCCAGCAGCTTAGAGGTGCGGTACAATGAGCAGTTCTTC
-,TRBJ2-7,-,TRBV7-3,CASSFAPDYEQYF,TGTGCCAGCAGCTTCGCCCCTGACTACGAGCAGTACTTC
-,TRBJ2-6,TRBD1,TRBV30,CAAIPGQRFSGANVLTF,TGTGCCGCAATCCCGGGACAGAGGTTCTCTGGGGCCAACGTCCTGACTTTC
-,TRBJ2-7,TRBD2,TRBV7-3,CASSLAGGPSYEQYF,TGTGCCAGCAGCTTAGCGGGAGGGCCCTCCTACGAGCAGTACTTC
-,TRBJ2-1,TRBD1,TRBV29-1,CSVITVQGLNEQFF,TGCAGCGTGATAACAGTACAGGGGCTCAATGAGCAGTTCTTC
-,TRBJ1-1,TRBD1,TRBV5-4,CASSRDRGYVNTEAFF,TGTGCCAGCAGCCGGGACAGGGGGTACGTGAACACTGAAGCTTTCTTT
-,TRBJ2-2,-,TRBV11-2,CASSLGRGPGELFF,TGTGCCAGCAGCTTAGGACGGGGACCCGGGGAGCTGTTTTTT
once,TRBJ2-3,-,TRBV6-5,CASSYSSTDTQYF,TGTGCCAGCAGTTACTCTTCCACAGATACGCAGTATTTT
-,TRBJ1-3,-,TRBV7-8,CASSHDSSSGNTIYF,TGTGCCAGCAGCCACGACAGTAGCTCTGGAAACACCATATATTTT
-,TRBJ2-7,TRBD2,TRBV11-2,CASSSGTSVYEQYF,TGTGCCAGCAGTTCCGGGACTAGCGTGTACGAGCAGTACTTC
-,TRBJ2-3,-,TRBV19,CASSIRGHLTDTQYF,TGTGCCAGTAGTATCAGGGGACACCTCACAGATACGCAGTATTTT
-,TRBJ2-3,TRBD2,TRBV7-3,CASSTVPGLADTDTQYF,TGTGCCAGCAGCACGGTCCCGGGACTAGCGGACACAGATACGCAGTATTTT
-,TRBJ2-7,-,TRBV5-1,CASSLGQYEQYF,TGCGCCAGCAGCTTAGGACAGTACGAGCAGTACTTC